These 29 T cell receptor beta chains came from one sample sequenced in a study of T cells in Graves' hyperthyroidism and ophthalmopathy. Amplification yielded TCR beta CDR3 regions, with RNA transcripts as the source. First-round RT-PCR targeting the TCR CDR3 was performed with the HTBI primer set. TCRdb re-called the multiplex PCR reads with MiXCR, one entry per CDR3 protein. The data show 250,000 to 350,000 distinct CDR3 sequences, with 15% to 20% seen just once and approximately 60% held by the top ten. Sequencing was performed on blood. The receptors shown here come from a woman aged 60-70 years with Graves' ophthalmopathy.

This clonotype was seen at least ten times. V and J are TRBV18 and TRBJ1-2; no firm D call. Trimming removed 6 bases at V and 4 bases at J, with 12 bases between. The CDR3 length is 13 residues. The germline CDR1 and CDR2 sequences are KGHSH and LQKENI. CDR3 nucleotides: TGTGCCAGCTCTGCTTCTCACGGCTATGGCTACACCTTC. This encodes CASSASHGYGYTF.

The genes are TRBV6-2 or TRBV6-3 and TRBJ2-7; 8 bases line up with TRBD2. This CDR3 is built from 19 residues. CDR1 is MNHEY, CDR2 SVGEGT, per germline. Germline trimming cut 5 bases from V and 0 bases from J; bases unmatched to any gene: 18. The CDR3 nucleotides are TGTGCCAGCAGTCGTCGTGGGGTAGCGGGGCCCTCAAGCTCCTACGAGCAGTACTTC. It encodes CASSRRGVAGPSSSYEQYF.

This clonotype was observed at least ten times. This chain joins TRBV3-1 and TRBJ1-5; tentatively, D is TRBD1 (5 bases). V was shortened by 1 base and J by 7 bases, with 8 bases between the two germline ends. The germline V gene encodes CDR1 LGHDT and CDR2 YNNKEL (reference sequence). The CDR3 is 13 amino acids. CDR3: CASSQVAGQPQHF. The CDR3 DNA reads as TGTGCCAGCAGCCAAGTAGCAGGGCAGCCCCAGCATTTT.

This clonotype has ten or more counts. V gene TRBV20-1 combines with J gene TRBJ2-3; D gene unclear. V lost 1 base, J lost 4 bases, and 12 bases lay in between. Germline V gives CDR1 DFQATT, CDR2 SNEGSKA (reference sequence). The CDR3 length is 14 residues. CDR3 loop: CSARVGQFADTQYF. Written as DNA, the CDR3 is TGCAGTGCTAGAGTAGGGCAATTCGCAGATACGCAGTATTTT.

The chain is built from TRBV28 and TRBJ1-4; 7 bases fit TRBD1. Germline CDR1 is MDHEN and CDR2 is SYDVKM. V shed 4 bases and J 3 bases; nucleotides not matched to a gene: 8. The CDR3 spans 16 residues. This CDR3 is CASSSEKGGSNEKLFF. CDR3 sequence (DNA): TGTGCCAGCAGTTCCGAGAAAGGGGGCTCTAATGAAAAACTGTTTTTT.

The chain has TRBV28 and TRBJ2-4; D tentatively reads TRBD1 or TRBD2 (5 bases each). CDR1 is MDHEN and CDR2 is SYDVKM in the germline V gene. The V gene lost 3 bases and the J gene lost 2 bases, with 11 bases spanning the gap. This CDR3 comprises 15 residues. DNA of the CDR3: TGTGCCAGCAGTTTGGGACCGCGCCCCAAAAACATTCAGTACTTC. Protein: CASSLGPRPKNIQYF. Full variable domain (outside the CDR3, taken from reference TRBV28 and TRBJ2-4): DVKVTQSSRYLVKRTGEKVFLECVQDMDHENMFWYRQDPGLGLRLIYFSYDVKMKEKGDIPEGYSVSREKKERFSLILESASTNQTSMYLCASSLGPRPKNIQYFGAGTRLSVL.

This clonotype was seen repeatedly, ten times or more. The rearrangement links TRBV30 to TRBJ2-1; 7 bases line up with TRBD1. CDR3 length equals 16 residues. V was pared by 6 bases and J by 10 bases, with 21 bases of the junction left unmatched. Germline V lookup: CDR1 GTSNPN, CDR2 SVGIG (reference sequence). CDR3 residues: CACSIGGQTLTWEQFF. CDR3 sequence (DNA): TGTGCCTGCTCTATAGGGGGACAGACCCTCACCTGGGAGCAGTTCTTC.

About this clonotype itself: A much larger clonotype is one base distant, so this may be a read error. The chain combines TRBV9 with TRBJ2-2; the D is unclear. The V gene lost 0 bases and the J gene lost 7 bases, with 1 base spanning the gap. This CDR3 region has 11 residues. CDR1 and CDR2 from the germline V gene are SGDLS and YYNGEE. In DNA form, the CDR3 reads TGTGCCAGCAGCGTAGGCGGGGAGCTGTTTTTT. It is translated as CASSVGGELFF.

This clonotype has a count of ten or more. The chain has TRBV7-2 and TRBJ2-1; D is unresolved. The CDR3 runs 14 residues. The ends were cut back, 3 bases at V and 2 bases at J, with 8 bases in the middle. The germline CDR1 and CDR2 sequences are SGHTA and FQGNSA. The CDR3 protein is CASSLSSTYNEQFF. The CDR3 bases are TGTGCCAGCAGCTTGAGCTCTACCTACAATGAGCAGTTCTTC.

This clonotype was observed at least ten times. The genes are TRBV20-1 and TRBJ2-5; no clear D. Germline CDR1 is DFQATT and CDR2 is SNEGSKA (reference sequence). The CDR3 length is 12 residues. V was pared by 6 bases and J by 0 bases, with 8 bases between. CDR3 protein: CSAFTDQETQYF. Here the CDR3 DNA reads TGCAGTGCATTTACCGACCAAGAGACCCAGTACTTC.

The sample holds many counts of this clonotype. The chain is built from TRBV5-1 and TRBJ1-4, with D uncertain. The germline gives CDR1 SGHRS, CDR2 YFSETQ. The length of the CDR3 is 18 residues. V was shortened by 4 bases and J by 3 bases, with 22 bases between the two germline ends. CDR3 DNA sequence: TGCGCCAGCAGCCTGGAACCCATCTTTGGGCAACCTAATGAAAAACTGTTTTTT. It translates to CASSLEPIFGQPNEKLFF.

This clonotype appeared many times. In DNA, the CDR3 is TGTGCCAGTAGTATGAGGCTAGCGGGAGGATCCAATGAGCAGTTCTTC. It translates to CASSMRLAGGSNEQFF. The gene calls are TRBV19 and TRBJ2-1; 11 nucleotides match TRBD2. Germline assignment: CDR1 LNHDA and CDR2 SQIVND (reference sequence). The CDR3 consists of 16 residues. J was trimmed by 6 bases and V by 3 bases; bases with no gene match: 7.

This chain links TRBV5-8 with TRBJ1-5; the D is unclear. The CDR3 is 14 amino acids. CDR1 is SGHTS and CDR2 is YDEGEE in the germline V gene. The V end lost 0 bases, the J end lost 3 bases, and 7 bases lay between the germline ends. CDR3 sequence (DNA): TGTGCCAGCAGCTTGGGCGGTGTCAATCAGCCCCAGCATTTT. Amino acids: CASSLGGVNQPQHF.

Comments on this clonotype: This clone may be a read error of a much larger clone one base away. This chain uses TRBV7-2 with TRBJ1-1; D not certain. This CDR3 spans 12 amino acids. Germline V gene data show CDR1 as SGHTA and CDR2 as FQGNSA. The CDR3: CVSSLFHTEAFF. In nucleotides, the CDR3 is TGTGTCAGCAGCTTATTCCACACTGAAGCTTTCTTT.

This clonotype was observed many times. V gene TRBV6-1 combines with J gene TRBJ2-3; TRBD2 agrees at 9 bases. V lost 5 bases to trimming and J lost 0 bases; unmatched junction nucleotides: 9. This CDR3 is 17 amino acids long. Germline-derived CDR1 and CDR2 are MNHNS and SASEGT. The CDR3 region has the DNA TGTGCCAGCAGTTCAGGCGAGCGGGGGGTTAGCACAGATACGCAGTATTTT. Amino acid sequence: CASSSGERGVSTDTQYF.

In this sample, this clonotype turned up many times. V usage is TRBV7-2 and J usage is TRBJ1-5, with D uncertain. This CDR3 comprises 15 residues. The germline V gene has CDR1 SGHTA and CDR2 FQGNSA. V was trimmed by 3 bases and J by 1 base, leaving 10 bases between them. The CDR3 region is CASSFATGSNQPQHF. DNA of the CDR3: TGTGCCAGCAGCTTCGCGACGGGAAGCAATCAGCCCCAGCATTTT.

About this clonotype: A much larger clone lies a single base off, so this may be a read error. The V call is TRBV6-4, the J call TRBJ1-5, with 8 bases that match TRBD1. This CDR3 is 15 amino acids long. Looked up from germline, CDR1 is MRHNA and CDR2 is SNTAGT. CDR3 nucleotide sequence: TGTGCCAGCAGTTTACAGGGGGGTACGGATCAGTCCCAGCATTTT. It yields the protein CASSLQGGTDQSQHF.

This clonotype occurred many times. The rearrangement links TRBV7-2 to TRBJ2-3; D is ambiguous. V dropped 0 bases and J dropped 4 bases, with 5 bases sitting between them. CDR1 and CDR2 (germline): SGHTA, FQGNSA. CDR3 length equals 13 residues. CDR3 DNA: TGTGCCAGCAGCTTAGCTTGGGCAGATACGCAGTATTTT. Translating it yields CASSLAWADTQYF.

This clonotype came up many times. The chain uses TRBV7-2 and TRBJ2-5; TRBD2 might be the D (6 bases). V was pared by 1 base and J by 4 bases, with 10 bases between. The CDR3 consists of 14 residues. Germline V lookup: CDR1 SGHTA, CDR2 FQGNSA. CDR3 bases: TGTGCCAGCAGCTTAGGACTAGGCGGAGAGACCCAGTACTTC. It translates to CASSLGLGGETQYF.

This clonotype was recorded many times. The CDR3 region has the DNA TGTGCCAGCTCACCACGACTAAATGGCTACACCTTC. Translation: CASSPRLNGYTF. The V and J genes are TRBV18 and TRBJ1-2; D is undetermined. Trimming stripped 1 base from V and 6 bases from J, with 6 bases between. Germline CDR1 KGHSH, CDR2 LQKENI. The CDR3 length is 12 residues.

The rearrangement uses TRBV9 and TRBJ1-6; 9 bases line up with TRBD1. There are 16 residues in the CDR3. Germline loops: CDR1 SGDLS, CDR2 YYNGEE. Germline trimming cut 2 bases from V and 6 bases from J; bases unmatched to any gene: 6. CDR3 nucleotides: TGTGCCAGCAGCGTTACAGGGGGCGCGAGTAATTCACCCCTCCACTTT. Translated, it gives CASSVTGGASNSPLHF.

The sample holds a few counts of this clonotype. This chain connects TRBV10-3 to TRBJ1-2, with 7 nucleotides matching TRBD1. CDR1 is ENHRY, CDR2 SYGVKD, per germline. Unmatched junction bases numbered 12, after V lost 6 bases and J lost 5 bases. This CDR3 spans 15 amino acids. CDR3 nucleotide sequence: TGTGCCATCAGAGGGGACCTTCGGGACAGATATGGCTACACCTTC. This translates into CAIRGDLRDRYGYTF.

This clonotype was seen ten or more times. J is TRBJ2-1 and V is TRBV5-1; D perhaps matches TRBD2 (5 bases). The CDR3 length is 18 residues. Trimming left V 0 bases short and J 0 bases short, with 16 bases between. CDR1 and CDR2 (germline): SGHRS, YFSETQ. DNA for the CDR3: TGCGCCAGCAGCTTGGGCGGTATTAGGAGGAGCTCCTACAATGAGCAGTTCTTC. Residues: CASSLGGIRRSSYNEQFF.

This clonotype occurred many times. The rearrangement uses TRBV2 and TRBJ1-4, with 10 bases that match TRBD1. The CDR3 length is 14 residues. CDR1 is SNHLY, CDR2 FYNNEI, per germline. The V gene end was trimmed by 7 bases and the J gene end by 8 bases; junction bases not matched to a gene: 7. The CDR3 here is CASNRDRGQEKLFF. In nucleotides, the CDR3 is TGTGCCAGCAACCGGGACAGGGGTCAGGAAAAACTGTTTTTT.

V is TRBV18 and J is TRBJ2-5; 9 bases are shared with TRBD1. There are 16 residues in the CDR3. V shed 4 bases, J shed 1 base, and the junction held 7 bases outside the gene matches. Germline V CDR1 and CDR2: KGHSH, LQKENI. As DNA, the CDR3 is TGTGCCAGCTCACGCCGGACAGGGGCGCCCCAAGAGACCCAGTACTTC. It yields the protein CASSRRTGAPQETQYF. The variable domain in full, completed from reference TRBV18 and TRBJ2-5, reads NAGVMQNPRHLVRRRGQEARLRCSPMKGHSHVYWYRQLPEEGLKFMVYLQKENIIDESGMPKERFSAEFPKEGPSILRIQQVVRGDSAAYFCASSRRTGAPQETQYFGPGTRLLVL.

V and J are TRBV19 and TRBJ2-2, with 11 bases that match TRBD1. The CDR3 loop spans 14 amino acids. J gave up 7 bases and V 7 bases, and 5 bases lay outside the gene matches. Germline lookup yields CDR1 LNHDA and CDR2 SQIVND (reference sequence). As DNA, the CDR3 is TGTGCCAGTACGGGACAGGGGGTGGTCGGGGAGCTGTTTTTT. This translates into CASTGQGVVGELFF.

This clonotype has just a few counts. The V and J genes are TRBV7-9 and TRBJ2-1; no clear D. Germline lookup yields CDR1 SEHNR and CDR2 FQNEAQ (reference sequence). This CDR3 spans 17 amino acids. Trimming took off 7 bases at V and 8 bases at J, with 27 bases between the two ends. The CDR3 region is CASTHYDSTQFVYEQFF. The CDR3 bases are TGTGCCAGCACCCACTACGATTCAACGCAGTTTGTATATGAGCAGTTCTTC.

This clonotype has only a few counts. The rearrangement joins TRBV29-1 to TRBJ2-6; TRBD1 matches 8 bases. Germline V gives CDR1 SQVTM, CDR2 ANQGSEA. The CDR3 length is 17 residues. Trimming at V came to 4 bases and at J to 2 bases, leaving 10 bases not matched to a gene. The CDR3 here is CSVGDRGEDAGANVLTF. CDR3 in DNA: TGCAGCGTTGGAGACAGGGGAGAAGATGCTGGGGCCAACGTCCTGACTTTC.

This chain joins TRBV3-1 and TRBJ2-2, with D possibly TRBD2 on 6 matching bases. V gave up 5 bases and J gave up 5 bases, with 12 bases separating them. The CDR3 consists of 14 residues. Germline V CDR1 and CDR2: LGHDT, YNNKEL (reference sequence). In nucleotides, the CDR3 is TGTGCCAGCAGCGTCCTGGGGGGTACCGGGGAGCTGTTTTTT. This gives the protein CASSVLGGTGELFF.